This T cell receptor (beta chain) is from a study of blood T cell repertoires in COVID-19. Background on the study: The United States, Italy and Spain were the sources of the acute and convalescent COVID-19 samples.

Repertoires were generated with immunoSEQ multiplex PCR, while TCRdb's copy carries only in-frame clones and drops some. This sample has tens of thousands of clones, with over 75% found just once. Input material: peripheral blood. The receptor comes from a man older than 75 with acute or convalescent COVID-19.

The CDR3 loop is CASSPRDFNEQFF. The CDR3, as DNA: TGTGCCAGCAGCCCTCGGGACTTTAATGAGCAGTTCTTC. The chain is built from TRBV11-2 and TRBJ2-1; possible D gene TRBD2, 6 bases. The CDR3 sequence is 13 residues long. CDR1 and CDR2 (germline): SGHAT, FQNNGV. V lost 5 bases and J 7 bases, leaving 12 bases between the germline ends.